One and the same sample provided the 28 T cell receptor beta chains below, sequenced in a study of T cell repertoires in cytomegalovirus infection. TCRdb called the reads again in MiXCR, with one record for every CDR3 protein. The sample shows 600,000 to 800,000 distinct CDR3 sequences, 20% to 25% of them seen only once. The sample consisted of CD8+ T cells from PBMCs. These receptors originate from a human donor in good health (CMV status not recorded). Some clones in this sample may be carry-over from other donors' samples.

The table lists this clonotype with many counts. Germline is not matched at one junction end, which may reflect a read error. The chain employs TRBV7-9 and TRBJ1-2; 8 bases are shared with TRBD1. The CDR3 consists of 11 residues. Germline V gene data show CDR1 as SEHNR and CDR2 as FQNEAQ (reference sequence). This CDR3 reads CASSLVGDRFF. In nucleotides, the CDR3 is TGTGCCAGCAGCTTAGTCGGGGACAGGTTCTTC.

This clonotype was observed many times. The chain joins TRBV6-1 to TRBJ2-5, with D possibly TRBD1 on 5 matching bases. Germline V gives CDR1 MNHNS, CDR2 SASEGT. The CDR3 runs to 14 residues. V was pared by 5 bases and J by 5 bases, with 15 bases between. The CDR3 protein is CASSPGPARETQYF. In DNA, the CDR3 is TGTGCCAGCAGTCCAGGGCCGGCTAGGGAGACCCAGTACTTC.

This clonotype has more than one count but fewer than ten. The chain links TRBV15 to TRBJ2-5, with TRBD1 matching over 9 bases. V gave up 5 bases and J gave up 2 bases; unmatched junction bases: 6. Germline CDR1 is LNHNV and CDR2 is YYDKDF (reference sequence). CDR3 length: 15 amino acids. The CDR3 reads CATSVRDRDQETQYF. In DNA, the CDR3 is TGTGCCACCAGCGTCCGGGACAGGGATCAAGAGACCCAGTACTTC.

The gene calls are TRBV27 and TRBJ2-7, with 7 bases matching TRBD1. Germline CDR1 reads MNHEY; CDR2 reads SMNVEV (reference sequence). This CDR3 spans 14 amino acids. Unmatched junction bases numbered 8, after V lost 5 bases and J lost 4 bases. Here the CDR3 reads CASSVGTAGYEQYF. CDR3 DNA sequence: TGTGCCAGCAGTGTCGGGACAGCCGGTTACGAGCAGTACTTC.

This clonotype was detected many times. This rearrangement joins TRBV4-1 to TRBJ2-1, with D unclear. CDR1 MGHRA and CDR2 YSYEKL come from the germline V gene. This CDR3 is built from 15 residues. The V end lost 0 bases, the J end lost 7 bases, and 13 bases lay between the germline ends. The CDR3 reads CASSQDPLLKNEQFF. CDR3 nucleotides: TGCGCCAGCAGCCAAGATCCCCTACTCAAGAATGAGCAGTTCTTC.

In its sample, this clonotype was seen many times. The V call is TRBV12-3 or TRBV12-4, the J call TRBJ1-1; 8 nucleotides agree with TRBD1. This CDR3 region has 16 residues. V lost 5 bases to trimming and J lost 0 bases; unmatched junction nucleotides: 8. The CDR3 region is CASSTWTGIMNTEAFF. DNA of the CDR3: TGTGCCAGCAGTACCTGGACAGGGATTATGAACACTGAAGCTTTCTTT.

This sequence joins TRBV7-6 and TRBJ2-3; 11 bases match TRBD1. The V segment lost 5 bases and the J segment 2 bases; nucleotides outside the gene matches: 9. The germline CDR1 and CDR2 sequences are SGHVS and FNYEAQ. The CDR3 consists of 17 residues. The DNA for the CDR3 is TGTGCCAGCAGCCCCCGGGACAGGGGGACCGACACAGATACGCAGTATTTT. Protein sequence: CASSPRDRGTDTDTQYF.

Only a few counts were recorded for this clonotype. The chain has TRBV12-3 or TRBV12-4 and TRBJ2-5, with D possibly matching TRBD2 (6 bases). The CDR3 totals 14 residues. V shed 0 bases and J shed 4 bases, with 9 bases lying between them. CDR3 bases: TGTGCCAGCAGTTTAGCCTCGCGGGGAGAGACCCAGTACTTC. This codes for CASSLASRGETQYF.

This clonotype was recorded at least ten times. The CDR3 is CASSEDRGQGQPQHF. CDR3 DNA sequence: TGTGCCAGCAGTGAAGACCGGGGGCAGGGTCAGCCCCAGCATTTT. The chain couples TRBV2 to TRBJ1-5, with a tentative D call TRBD1 (6 bases). Trimming cost V 1 base and J 6 bases, with 13 bases left between them. This CDR3 comprises 15 residues. CDR1 is SNHLY, CDR2 FYNNEI, per germline.

This clonotype has just a few counts. The J gene is TRBJ2-1, the V gene TRBV6-5, with TRBD2 identical over 11 bases. Germline CDR1 reads MNHEY; CDR2 reads SVGAGI. Trimming cost V 10 bases and J 4 bases; bases outside gene matches: 6. This CDR3 is built from 14 residues. The CDR3 DNA follows: TGTGCCACCTCCGGGACTAGCGGATACAATGAGCAGTTCTTC. Translated: CATSGTSGYNEQFF.

CDR3 loop: CASSPTRGTLSNTIYF. For the CDR3, the DNA is TGTGCCAGCAGCCCCACAAGGGGGACCCTTTCCAACACCATATATTTT. The chain joins TRBV7-2 to TRBJ1-3; a possible D gene is TRBD1 (6 bases). The CDR3 runs 16 residues. Deletions cut 5 bases from V and 7 bases from J, with 21 bases between. CDR1 SGHTA and CDR2 FQGNSA come from the germline V gene.

The chain couples TRBV11-2 to TRBJ2-1; perhaps D is TRBD1 or TRBD2 (5 bases each). The CDR3 loop spans 18 amino acids. Germline CDR1 and CDR2: SGHAT and FQNNGV. The V end lost 4 bases, the J end lost 0 bases, and 19 bases lay between the germline ends. For the CDR3, the DNA is TGTGCCAGCAGCTCGCGCGCCGGGACCGAGAGCTCCTACAATGAGCAGTTCTTC. Protein product: CASSSRAGTESSYNEQFF.

This clonotype has a count of ten or more. The rearrangement uses TRBV4-1 and TRBJ2-5, with no clear D. The CDR3 consists of 12 residues. Germline CDR1 reads MGHRA; CDR2 reads YSYEKL. Trimming took off 8 bases at V and 2 bases at J, with 9 bases between the two ends. This CDR3 reads CASAGLQETQYF. CDR3 coding DNA: TGCGCCAGCGCCGGGTTGCAAGAGACCCAGTACTTC.

This clonotype was counted only a few times. At one boundary the junction diverges from the germline segment, which might be a read error. The J gene is TRBJ2-1, the V gene TRBV10-3; D may be TRBD2 (6 bases). In germline, CDR1 is ENHRY, CDR2 SYGVKD. This CDR3 spans 15 amino acids. CDR3 loop: CAIRTGTATYTEQFF. Written as DNA, the CDR3 is TGTGCCATCAGAACCGGGACTGCTACCTACACTGAGCAGTTCTTC.

The chain uses TRBV19 and TRBJ2-7; 9 bases align to TRBD1. The CDR3 totals 15 residues. Germline V gene lookup returns CDR1 LNHDA and CDR2 SQIVND (reference sequence). Trimming took 2 bases from V and 6 from J; bases not matched to a gene: 8. CDR3 loop: CASSIIRDRVAEQYF. The DNA of the CDR3 is TGTGCCAGTAGTATAATCCGGGACAGGGTGGCCGAGCAGTACTTC.

This clonotype showed up just a few times. The genes are TRBV18 and TRBJ2-5, with a weak D call TRBD2 (6 bases). The CDR3 contains 14 residues. Trimming removed 6 bases from V and 5 bases from J, with 16 bases in between. CDR1 is KGHSH and CDR2 is LQKENI in the germline V gene. CDR3 amino acids: CASSGTPRQETQYF. In DNA form, the CDR3 reads TGTGCCAGCTCGGGGACTCCGAGGCAGGAGACCCAGTACTTC.

The rearrangement uses TRBV14 and TRBJ2-1; 7 bases map to TRBD1. The germline CDR1 and CDR2 sequences are SGHDN and FVKESK. The V segment lost 3 bases and the J segment 2 bases; nucleotides outside the gene matches: 7. The CDR3 has 16 residues. The CDR3 sequence is CASSHFRTGTYNEQFF. DNA of the CDR3: TGTGCCAGCAGCCATTTTAGGACAGGAACCTACAATGAGCAGTTCTTC.

Written as DNA, the CDR3 is TGTGCCAGCAGTTTATCGGAAGAGACCCAGTACTTC. Translated: CASSLSEETQYF. The V and J genes are TRBV27 and TRBJ2-5; D gene ambiguous. Looked up from germline, CDR1 is MNHEY and CDR2 is SMNVEV (reference sequence). V was clipped by 0 bases and J by 3 bases, with 2 bases between them. The CDR3 has 12 residues.

The gene calls are TRBV19 and TRBJ1-1; TRBD1 is a possible D gene (5 bases). CDR3 length: 14 residues. Germline V CDR1 and CDR2: LNHDA, SQIVND (reference sequence). V gave up 6 bases and J gave up 1 base, with 12 bases separating them. CDR3 nucleotide sequence: TGTGCCAGTAGCTGGGACGAGGAGAACACTGAAGCTTTCTTT. This translates into CASSWDEENTEAFF.

V and J are TRBV7-9 and TRBJ2-1; no clear D gene. V lost 10 bases and J lost 9, with 28 bases in between. The CDR3 spans 16 residues. CDR1 SEHNR and CDR2 FQNEAQ come from the germline V gene (reference sequence). The CDR3: CANPPARPPTFGEQFF. The CDR3 DNA is TGTGCCAACCCCCCGGCGAGGCCCCCAACCTTTGGTGAGCAGTTCTTC.

J is TRBJ2-2 and V is TRBV2; 9 bases line up with TRBD1. The CDR3 is made up of 16 amino acids. Germline values: CDR1 SNHLY, CDR2 FYNNEI. Losses at the gene ends were 8 bases for V and 3 bases for J; bases not matched to a gene: 10. CDR3 amino acids: CASDGTGRSYTGELFF. CDR3 DNA sequence: TGTGCCAGCGATGGGACAGGGAGATCTTACACCGGGGAGCTGTTTTTT.

This sequence joins TRBV7-9 and TRBJ1-2; maybe TRBD1 (5 bases). Germline CDR1 SEHNR, CDR2 FQNEAQ (reference sequence). V was shortened by 1 base and J by 4 bases, with 16 bases between the two germline ends. The CDR3 length is 16 residues. CDR3 sequence reads: CASSLGPLGTGYGYTF. The CDR3 coding sequence is TGTGCCAGCAGCTTAGGTCCACTAGGGACGGGCTATGGCTACACCTTC.

This clonotype turned up a few times. The genes are TRBV12-3 or TRBV12-4 and TRBJ2-5, with D hard to call. V was clipped by 4 bases and J by 2 bases, with 8 bases between them. The CDR3 totals 13 residues. Written as DNA, the CDR3 is TGTGCCAGCAGTTCCGGGCCACAAGAGACCCAGTACTTC. Encoded protein: CASSSGPQETQYF.

The rearrangement links TRBV13 to TRBJ2-3; TRBD1 matches at 8 bases. From germline, CDR1 is PRHDT and CDR2 FYEKMQ (reference sequence). CDR3 size: 20 residues. Trimming took 5 bases from V and 7 from J; bases not matched to a gene: 26. CDR3 loop: CASSADRAGWQDWPHHTQYF. CDR3 bases: TGTGCCAGCAGCGCGGACAGGGCTGGTTGGCAAGATTGGCCCCACCATACGCAGTATTTT.

The chain recombines TRBV7-8 with TRBJ1-1; no reliable D call. Looked up from germline, CDR1 is SGHVS and CDR2 is FQNEAQ. The CDR3 runs to 15 residues. The V gene lost 1 base and the J gene lost 4 bases, with 13 bases spanning the gap. In DNA form, the CDR3 reads TGTGCCAGCAGCTTAGAAGGTGTGGGAACCACTGAAGCTTTCTTT. It encodes CASSLEGVGTTEAFF.

This clonotype was counted only a few times. The chain employs TRBV20-1 and TRBJ2-3; 7 nucleotides match TRBD1. CDR3 length: 16 amino acids. Unmatched junction bases numbered 8, after V lost 0 bases and J lost 2 bases. From germline, CDR1 is DFQATT and CDR2 SNEGSKA (reference sequence). The CDR3 here is CSARDRGLDDTDTQYF. The DNA of the CDR3 is TGCAGTGCTAGAGATAGGGGGCTGGATGACACAGATACGCAGTATTTT.

This clonotype turned up a few times. The rearrangement uses TRBV29-1 and TRBJ2-2; D is ambiguous. CDR1 is SQVTM and CDR2 is ANQGSEA in the germline V gene. With 2 bases removed from V and 2 bases from J, the gap between germline ends came to 6 bases. The CDR3 extends over 13 amino acids. CDR3 loop: CSVEILNTGELFF. The CDR3 nucleotides read TGCAGCGTTGAAATCCTCAACACCGGGGAGCTGTTTTTT.

This clonotype was seen a handful of times. This chain connects TRBV20-1 to TRBJ2-1; the D gene is possibly TRBD2 (5 bases). Trimming left V 3 bases short and J 0 bases short, with 9 bases between. Germline CDR1 and CDR2: DFQATT and SNEGSKA (reference sequence). The CDR3 is 14 residues long. The CDR3: CSARDSLSYNEQFF. DNA of the CDR3: TGCAGTGCTAGGGACTCCCTCTCCTACAATGAGCAGTTCTTC.